This T cell receptor beta chain appears in the sequencing data of a study of blood T cells in healthy people across ages. General study results and limits: Comparison with aged donors showed that long-lived donors had more naive CD4+ cells and higher diversity. With naive T cell percentage, TCR beta diversity showed a strong correlation.

With regard to this clonotype: What it binds is unknown.

Sample-barcoded 5' priming and a J-beta primer mix drove a second PCR of roughly 7 to 11 cycles. TCRdb re-called the 5' RACE reads with MiXCR, one entry per CDR3 protein. Among 600,000 to 1,000,000 distinct CDR3 sequences, roughly 60% were seen once, and the ten largest hold around 22%. The CDR3 runs to 16 residues. From germline, CDR1 is MDHEN and CDR2 SYDVKM. With V trimmed by 6 bases and J by 6 bases, 12 bases remained unmatched. The chain joins TRBV28 to TRBJ2-3; 10 positions agree with TRBD2. Sequenced material: blood. The TCR sequence derives from a man aged 25 to 40 in good health. CDR3 region: CASSLPASGRADTQYF. CDR3 coding DNA: TGTGCCAGCAGCCTCCCTGCTAGCGGGAGAGCGGATACGCAGTATTTT.